The clone carrying this T cell receptor (beta chain) was seen a handful of times. Antigen: not known. The sample belongs to a study of T cells after yellow fever vaccination. Overall study results and limits: In post-booster samples, most primary-vaccination clones reappeared (96% CD4, about 91% CD8). By day 5 rather than day 15, the secondary response had peaked, though it was weaker. The appearance of a small share of clonotypes in both CD4 and CD8 compartments was observed.

UMIs were added to TCR cDNA along with a universal primer site when it was made by 5'RACE template switching. TCRdb called the 5' RACE reads again in MiXCR, with one record for every CDR3 protein. The sample comprises hundreds of thousands of distinct CDR3 sequences, approximately 12% of which are singletons, and approximately 3.3% rests with the top ten. The TCR sequence derives from a man aged 18-30 years who received the YFV17D yellow fever vaccine. The sample consisted of CD4+ T cells sorted from PBMCs, taken 15 days after the yellow fever booster vaccination.

CDR3 region: CASSQVGRSSGANVLTF. Here the CDR3 DNA reads TGCGCCAGCAGCCAAGTAGGGAGAAGCTCTGGGGCCAACGTCCTGACTTTC. V is TRBV4-3 and J is TRBJ2-6, with a weak D call TRBD2 (5 bases). CDR1 and CDR2 (germline): LGHNA, YSLEER. V shed 1 base and J shed 0 bases, with 10 bases lying between them. The CDR3 length is 17 residues.